This T cell receptor beta chain was identified during a study of T cells in Graves' hyperthyroidism and ophthalmopathy. TCR beta CDR3 region amplification was performed from RNA transcripts. First-round RT-PCR with HTBI primers amplified the TCR CDR3 region. In TCRdb, the multiplex PCR reads were re-called with MiXCR into one record per CDR3 protein. The sample has roughly 710,000 distinct CDR3 sequences, around a third seen once. The CDR3 sequence is 14 residues long. V was shortened by 3 bases and J by 4 bases, with 10 bases between the two germline ends. Source material: blood. This chain connects TRBV12-3 or TRBV12-4 to TRBJ1-3; no firm D call. This TCR came from a middle-aged woman with Graves' hyperthyroidism. The DNA of the CDR3 is TGTGCCAGCAGTTTGACGGAAATCGGAAACACCATATATTTT. The encoded protein is CASSLTEIGNTIYF.